Listed here are 23 T cell receptor beta chains from one sample, sequenced in a study of early T cells in non-severe SARS-CoV-2 infection. Via MiXCR, TCRdb re-called the 5' RACE reads, giving one row per CDR3 protein. The data contain 35,000 to 45,000 distinct CDR3 sequences, about 6% of them seen just once; the ten biggest clones take up approximately 7.5%. The source material was whole blood, sampled at baseline. Source of these receptors: an adult who was a healthcare worker with PCR-confirmed SARS-CoV-2 infection or an uninfected control (not recorded which).

This clonotype was observed many times. The chain uses TRBV20-1 and TRBJ1-5; the D gene is possibly TRBD1 (5 bases). V lost 3 bases, J lost 6 bases, and 15 bases lay in between. CDR3 length: 14 amino acids. CDR1 is DFQATT, CDR2 SNEGSKA, per germline (reference sequence). The CDR3 reads CSARSRGNGQPQHF. CDR3 in DNA: TGCAGTGCTAGGTCCCGGGGGAACGGTCAGCCCCAGCATTTT.

This clonotype was counted a few times. This rearrangement joins TRBV28 to TRBJ2-5; D tentatively reads TRBD1 or TRBD2 (6 bases each). Germline CDR1 is MDHEN and CDR2 is SYDVKM. The CDR3 contains 14 residues. V lost 3 bases and J 2 bases, leaving 10 bases between the germline ends. Here the CDR3 DNA reads TGTGCCAGCAGTTTTTCGGGGGCACAAGAGACCCAGTACTTC. It translates to CASSFSGAQETQYF. The variable domain in full, completed from reference TRBV28 and TRBJ2-5, reads DVKVTQSSRYLVKRTGEKVFLECVQDMDHENMFWYRQDPGLGLRLIYFSYDVKMKEKGDIPEGYSVSREKKERFSLILESASTNQTSMYLCASSFSGAQETQYFGPGTRLLVL.

This clonotype was recorded at least ten times. The chain joins TRBV5-1 to TRBJ2-1; TRBD2 matches 8 bases. From germline, CDR1 is SGHRS and CDR2 YFSETQ. The CDR3 runs to 13 residues. Trimming cost V 7 bases and J 5 bases; bases outside gene matches: 5. CDR3 bases: TGCGCCAGCCTCGGGACTAGTAACAATGAGCAGTTCTTC. Amino acids: CASLGTSNNEQFF.

This rearrangement joins TRBV6-6 to TRBJ1-1; D ambiguous. The CDR3 has 13 residues. From germline, CDR1 is MNHNY and CDR2 SVGAGI (reference sequence). V lost 6 bases and J 5 bases, leaving 13 bases between the germline ends. The CDR3 DNA reads TGTGCCAGCAGCCCTTACGGGGTTACTGAAGCTTTCTTT. Its translation: CASSPYGVTEAFF.

This clonotype was counted at least ten times. CDR3 nucleotide sequence: TGTGCCAGCAGCACCAGGGAGAACACTGAAGCTTTCTTT. Protein sequence: CASSTRENTEAFF. The J gene is TRBJ1-1, the V gene TRBV28; possible D gene TRBD1, 5 bases. Germline V lookup: CDR1 MDHEN, CDR2 SYDVKM. This CDR3 has 13 amino acids. V dropped 6 bases and J dropped 1 base, with 9 bases sitting between them.

This clonotype has at least ten counts. The chain couples TRBV7-9 to TRBJ2-7; 8 positions agree with TRBD1. This CDR3 has 15 amino acids. The germline gives CDR1 SEHNR, CDR2 FQNEAQ (reference sequence). V lost 4 bases, J lost 0 bases, and 5 bases stayed unmatched. The CDR3 here is CASSSDRDPSYEQYF. In DNA form, the CDR3 reads TGTGCCAGCAGCTCGGACAGGGACCCCTCCTACGAGCAGTACTTC.

This clonotype was found many times. The chain is built from TRBV5-1 and TRBJ1-1; 8 nucleotides line up with TRBD1. This CDR3 comprises 13 residues. Germline V gene data show CDR1 as SGHRS and CDR2 as YFSETQ. The junction had 6 bases not matched to a gene; V was cut back by 4 bases and J by 7 bases. CDR3 protein: CASSPGTGLEAFF. The CDR3 DNA follows: TGCGCCAGCAGCCCTGGGACAGGACTTGAAGCTTTCTTT.

This clonotype was counted ten times or more. This rearrangement joins TRBV27 to TRBJ1-5, with unresolved D. The CDR3 is 15 amino acids. CDR1 is MNHEY and CDR2 is SMNVEV in the germline V gene (reference sequence). V gave up 6 bases and J gave up 0 bases, with 12 bases separating them. For the CDR3, the DNA is TGTGCCAGCAGCAAGACCTTCCCTAGCAATCAGCCCCAGCATTTT. Translating gives CASSKTFPSNQPQHF.

The CDR3 DNA is TGTGCCAGCAGCTTAACCGGGACTAGCGGGGGCACCGGGGAGCTGTTTTTT. Its protein product is CASSLTGTSGGTGELFF. The chain recombines TRBV7-6 with TRBJ2-2; TRBD2 matches at 14 bases. CDR3 size: 17 residues. Germline V gene lookup returns CDR1 SGHVS and CDR2 FNYEAQ. J lost 4 bases, V lost 2 bases, and 3 bases had no gene match.

Concerning this clonotype: Possible read error: a much larger clone is one base away. The chain couples TRBV11-2 to TRBJ1-5; 7 nucleotides agree with TRBD1. Germline CDR1 and CDR2: SGHAT and FQNNGV. The CDR3 runs 13 residues. CDR3 bases: TGTGCCAGCAGCTCGGGGGACAGACAGCCCCGGCATTTT. It encodes CASSSGDRQPRHF.

The chain carries TRBV4-3 and TRBJ2-2; 9 positions agree with TRBD2. Trimming at V came to 2 bases and at J to 6 bases, leaving 1 base not matched to a gene. This CDR3 region has 14 residues. In germline, CDR1 is LGHNA, CDR2 YSLEER. CDR3 sequence reads: CASSQPSGAGELFF. In DNA, the CDR3 is TGCGCCAGCAGCCAACCTAGCGGGGCCGGGGAGCTGTTTTTT.

In its sample, this clonotype was seen many times. This sequence joins TRBV24-1 and TRBJ2-1, with 12 bases aligning to TRBD2. The germline gives CDR1 KGHDR, CDR2 SFDVKD. V trimming: 7 bases; J trimming: 8 bases; junction bases outside the gene matches: 11. The CDR3 runs 16 residues. This chain's CDR3 is CATSSPSGGAWDEQFF. For the CDR3, the DNA is TGTGCCACCAGCTCTCCTAGCGGGGGGGCCTGGGATGAGCAGTTCTTC.

This clonotype was seen ten or more times. This CDR3 is CASSRTAEQFF. The CDR3 nucleotides are TGTGCCAGCAGTCGGACGGCTGAGCAGTTCTTC. The V call is TRBV12-3 or TRBV12-4, the J call TRBJ2-1; D unclear. Trimming removed 5 bases from V and 9 bases from J, with 8 bases in between. The CDR3 sequence is 11 residues long.

This clonotype appeared a few times. The chain carries TRBV5-1 and TRBJ2-7; perhaps D is TRBD1 or TRBD2 (5 bases each). Per germline, CDR1 SGHRS and CDR2 YFSETQ. CDR3 length: 15 residues. Trimming took 4 bases from V and 6 from J, leaving 20 bases between them. The CDR3: CASSRGQQAMVEQYF. CDR3 nucleotides: TGCGCCAGCAGCCGAGGGCAACAGGCAATGGTCGAGCAGTACTTC.

The genes are TRBV28 and TRBJ1-2; possibly TRBD1 for D (6 bases). There are 14 residues in the CDR3. The germline V and J ends were trimmed by 5 bases and 8 bases, with 18 bases remaining between them. Per the germline V gene, CDR1 is MDHEN and CDR2 is SYDVKM. Here the CDR3 reads CASSPPQGSGGYTF. The CDR3 DNA reads as TGTGCCAGCAGTCCACCCCAGGGGTCGGGAGGCTACACCTTC.

In its sample, this clonotype was seen many times. The chain combines TRBV7-9 with TRBJ2-3; no reliable D call. Trimming pared 1 base from V and 4 bases from J, leaving 9 bases between. Germline V CDR1 and CDR2: SEHNR, FQNEAQ (reference sequence). The CDR3 sequence is 14 residues long. The CDR3 sequence is CASSLDSPADTQYF. CDR3 bases: TGTGCCAGCAGCTTAGACAGCCCCGCAGATACGCAGTATTTT. The entire variable domain, with the rest obtained from reference TRBV7-9 and TRBJ2-3, is as follows: DTGVSQNPRHKITKRGQNVTFRCDPISEHNRLYWYRQTLGQGPEFLTYFQNEAQLEKSRLLSDRFSAERPKGSFSTLEIQRTEQGDSAMYLCASSLDSPADTQYFGPGTRLTVL.

This clonotype was seen repeatedly, ten times or more. The V call is TRBV29-1, the J call TRBJ1-5, with D unclear. The CDR3 is 14 amino acids. Germline CDR1 and CDR2: SQVTM and ANQGSEA. The V end was cut by 4 bases, the J end by 2 bases, with 12 bases between. The CDR3 nucleotides are TGCAGCGTTGCATTGGGGTTAGGCAATCAGCCCCAGCATTTT. It codes for CSVALGLGNQPQHF.

This sequence joins TRBV18 and TRBJ2-1, with a possible D match to TRBD2 (5 bases). Per the germline V gene, CDR1 is KGHSH and CDR2 is LQKENI. There are 16 residues in the CDR3. The ends were cut back, 2 bases at V and 1 base at J, with 12 bases in the middle. This CDR3 is CASSPGLRTSYNEQFF. The CDR3, as DNA: TGTGCCAGCTCACCAGGTCTCCGGACTTCCTACAATGAGCAGTTCTTC.

This chain joins TRBV20-1 and TRBJ1-6, with 8 bases that match TRBD1. The CDR3 extends over 15 amino acids. After removal of 1 base from V and 5 bases from J, the junction contained 4 bases not matched to a gene. The germline CDR1 and CDR2 sequences are DFQATT and SNEGSKA (reference sequence). The CDR3 is CSARGPGGDNSPLHF. In DNA, the CDR3 is TGCAGTGCTAGAGGACCAGGGGGCGATAATTCACCCCTCCACTTT.

The rearrangement joins TRBV10-2 to TRBJ2-5; the match to TRBD2 covers 9 bases. V was clipped by 8 bases and J by 5 bases; unmatched bases: 9. The CDR3 totals 14 residues. CDR1 and CDR2 from the germline V gene are WSHSY and SAAADI. This chain's CDR3 is CASRGGAPLETQYF. The CDR3 region has the DNA TGCGCCAGCCGCGGGGGGGCCCCTCTCGAGACCCAGTACTTC.

The CDR3 bases are TGTGCCAGCAGCGTTTCCGGGCCATACAATCAGCCCCAGCATTTT. This sequence encodes CASSVSGPYNQPQHF. J is TRBJ1-5 and V is TRBV9; no clear D. The length of the CDR3 is 15 residues. With 2 bases removed from V and 3 bases from J, the gap between germline ends came to 12 bases. The germline V gene has CDR1 SGDLS and CDR2 YYNGEE. The full variable domain, with the rest looked up from reference TRBV9 and TRBJ1-5, is DSGVTQTPKHLITATGQRVTLRCSPRSGDLSVYWYQQSLDQGLQFLIQYYNGEERAKGNILERFSAQQFPDLHSELNLSSLELGDSALYFCASSVSGPYNQPQHFGDGTRLSIL.

Only a few counts were recorded for this clonotype. The CDR3 is CSVSPTGRVYTQYF. The CDR3 DNA reads as TGCAGCGTAAGCCCGACAGGACGGGTCTATACGCAGTATTTT. V is TRBV29-1 and J is TRBJ2-3, with D tentatively TRBD1 (6 bases). Trimming took off 6 bases at V and 7 bases at J, with 20 bases between the two ends. There are 14 residues in the CDR3. Germline-derived CDR1 and CDR2 are SQVTM and ANQGSEA.

This rearrangement joins TRBV7-2 to TRBJ2-7; D is possibly TRBD2 (5 bases). Germline V lookup: CDR1 SGHTA, CDR2 FQGNSA. There are 14 residues in the CDR3. Trimming pared 2 bases from V and 3 bases from J, leaving 11 bases between. The CDR3 is CASSLHGENYEQYF. The CDR3 DNA follows: TGTGCCAGCAGCTTACACGGGGAGAACTACGAGCAGTACTTC.